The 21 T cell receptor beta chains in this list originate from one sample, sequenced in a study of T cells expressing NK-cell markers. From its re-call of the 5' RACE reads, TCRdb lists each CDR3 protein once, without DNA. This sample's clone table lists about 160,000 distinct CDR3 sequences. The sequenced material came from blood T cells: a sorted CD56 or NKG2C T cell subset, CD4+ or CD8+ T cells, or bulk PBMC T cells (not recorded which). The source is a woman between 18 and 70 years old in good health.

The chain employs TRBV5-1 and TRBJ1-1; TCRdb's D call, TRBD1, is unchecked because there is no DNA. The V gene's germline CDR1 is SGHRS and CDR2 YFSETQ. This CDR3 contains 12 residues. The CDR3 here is CASSAGRGEAFF.

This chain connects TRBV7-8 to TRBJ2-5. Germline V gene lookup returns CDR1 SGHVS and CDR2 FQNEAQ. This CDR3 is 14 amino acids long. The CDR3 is CASSLSFGFQSQYF.

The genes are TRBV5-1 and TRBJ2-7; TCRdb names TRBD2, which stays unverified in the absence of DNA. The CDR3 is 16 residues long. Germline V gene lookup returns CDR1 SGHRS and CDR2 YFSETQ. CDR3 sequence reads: CASSLGSPGLAYEQYF.

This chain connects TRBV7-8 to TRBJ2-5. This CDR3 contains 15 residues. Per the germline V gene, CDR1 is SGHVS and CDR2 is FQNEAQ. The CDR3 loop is CASSPSRNIQETQYF.

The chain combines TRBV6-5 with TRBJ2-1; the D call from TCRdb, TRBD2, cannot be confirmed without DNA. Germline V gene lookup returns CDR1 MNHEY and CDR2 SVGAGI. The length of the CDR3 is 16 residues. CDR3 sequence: CASSYSGRLAFNEQFF.

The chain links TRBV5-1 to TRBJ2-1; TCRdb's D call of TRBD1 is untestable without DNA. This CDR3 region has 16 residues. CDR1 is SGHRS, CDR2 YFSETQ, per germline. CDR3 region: CASSSQGLGPYNEQFF.

The CDR3 loop reads CASSPLWGQGKYEQYF. The J gene is TRBJ2-7, the V gene TRBV5-1; TCRdb's D call, TRBD1, is unchecked because there is no DNA. The germline CDR1 and CDR2 sequences are SGHRS and YFSETQ. The CDR3 has 16 residues.

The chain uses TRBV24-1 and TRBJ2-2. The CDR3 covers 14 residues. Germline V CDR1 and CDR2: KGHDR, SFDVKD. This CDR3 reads CATSDLQPTGELFF.

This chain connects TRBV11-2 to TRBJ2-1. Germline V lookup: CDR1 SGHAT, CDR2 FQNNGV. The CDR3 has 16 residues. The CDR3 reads CASSSRLTSSYNEQFF.

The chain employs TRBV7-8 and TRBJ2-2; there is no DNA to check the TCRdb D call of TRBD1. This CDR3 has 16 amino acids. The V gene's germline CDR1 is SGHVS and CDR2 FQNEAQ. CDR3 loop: CASSLVGGLNTGELFF.

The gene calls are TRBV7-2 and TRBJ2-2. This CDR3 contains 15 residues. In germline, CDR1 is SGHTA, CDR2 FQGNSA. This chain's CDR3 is CASTPLVGNTGELFF. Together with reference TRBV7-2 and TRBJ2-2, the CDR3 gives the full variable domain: GAGVSQSPSNKVTEKGKDVELRCDPISGHTALYWYRQSLGQGLEFLIYFQGNSAPDKSGLPSDRFSAERTGGSVSTLTIQRTQQEDSAVYLCASTPLVGNTGELFFGEGSRLTVL.

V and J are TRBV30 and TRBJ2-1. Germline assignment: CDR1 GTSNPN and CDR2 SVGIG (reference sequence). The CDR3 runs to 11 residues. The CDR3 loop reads CAFGLYNEQFF.

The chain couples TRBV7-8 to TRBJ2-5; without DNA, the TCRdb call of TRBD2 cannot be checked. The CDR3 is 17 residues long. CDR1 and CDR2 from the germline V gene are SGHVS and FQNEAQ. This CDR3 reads CASSSLPGLAFQETQYF.

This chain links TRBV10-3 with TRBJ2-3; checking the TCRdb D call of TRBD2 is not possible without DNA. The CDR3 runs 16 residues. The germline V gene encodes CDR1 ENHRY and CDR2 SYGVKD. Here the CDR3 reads CAISESQRGGLDTQYF.

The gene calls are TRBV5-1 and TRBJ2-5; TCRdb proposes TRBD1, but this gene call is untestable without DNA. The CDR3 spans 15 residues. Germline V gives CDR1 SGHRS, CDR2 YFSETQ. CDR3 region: CASSSGGTGQETQYF. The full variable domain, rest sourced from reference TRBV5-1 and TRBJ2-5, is KAGVTQTPRYLIKTRGQQVTLSCSPISGHRSVSWYQQTPGQGLQFLFEYFSETQRNKGNFPGRFSGRQFSNSRSEMNVSTLELGDSALYLCASSSGGTGQETQYFGPGTRLLVL.

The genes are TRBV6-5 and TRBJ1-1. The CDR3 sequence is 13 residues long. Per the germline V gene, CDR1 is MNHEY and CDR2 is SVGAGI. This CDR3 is CASSIQLNTEAFF.

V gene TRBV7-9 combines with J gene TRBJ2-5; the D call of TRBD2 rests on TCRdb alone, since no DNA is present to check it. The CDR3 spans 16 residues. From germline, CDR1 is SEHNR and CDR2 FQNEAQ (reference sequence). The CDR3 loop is CASSSDSSGREETQYF. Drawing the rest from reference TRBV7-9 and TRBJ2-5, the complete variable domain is DTGVSQNPRHKITKRGQNVTFRCDPISEHNRLYWYRQTLGQGPEFLTYFQNEAQLEKSRLLSDRFSAERPKGSFSTLEIQRTEQGDSAMYLCASSSDSSGREETQYFGPGTRLLVL.

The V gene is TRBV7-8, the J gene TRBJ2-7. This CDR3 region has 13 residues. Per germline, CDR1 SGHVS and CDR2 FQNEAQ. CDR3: CASSRGTYGEQYF.

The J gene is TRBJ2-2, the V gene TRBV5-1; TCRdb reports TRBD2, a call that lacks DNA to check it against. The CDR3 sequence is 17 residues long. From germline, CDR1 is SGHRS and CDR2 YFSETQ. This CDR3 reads CASSLGLAGVFPGELFF. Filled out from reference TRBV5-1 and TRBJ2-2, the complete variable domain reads KAGVTQTPRYLIKTRGQQVTLSCSPISGHRSVSWYQQTPGQGLQFLFEYFSETQRNKGNFPGRFSGRQFSNSRSEMNVSTLELGDSALYLCASSLGLAGVFPGELFFGEGSRLTVL.

CDR3 loop: CASSQGQGGLSYNEQFF. The chain joins TRBV4-1 to TRBJ2-1; TCRdb proposes TRBD1, but this gene call is untestable without DNA. The germline V gene has CDR1 MGHRA and CDR2 YSYEKL. CDR3 length: 17 residues.

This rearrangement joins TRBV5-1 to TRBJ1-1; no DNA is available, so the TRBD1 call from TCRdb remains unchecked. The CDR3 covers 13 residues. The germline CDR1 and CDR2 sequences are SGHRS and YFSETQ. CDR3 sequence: CASSLVRGSEAFF.